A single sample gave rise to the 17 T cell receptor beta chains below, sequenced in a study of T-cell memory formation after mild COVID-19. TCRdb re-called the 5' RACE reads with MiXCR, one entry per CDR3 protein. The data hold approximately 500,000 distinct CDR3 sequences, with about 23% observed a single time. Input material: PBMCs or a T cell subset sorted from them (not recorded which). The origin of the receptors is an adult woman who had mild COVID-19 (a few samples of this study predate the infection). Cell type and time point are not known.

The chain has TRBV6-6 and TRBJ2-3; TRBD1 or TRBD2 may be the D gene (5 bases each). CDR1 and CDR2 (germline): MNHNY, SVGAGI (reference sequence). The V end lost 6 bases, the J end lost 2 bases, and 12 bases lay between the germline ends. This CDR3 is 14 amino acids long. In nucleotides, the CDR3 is TGTGCCAGCAGGTCCCAGGGAGTCACAGATACGCAGTATTTT. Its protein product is CASRSQGVTDTQYF.

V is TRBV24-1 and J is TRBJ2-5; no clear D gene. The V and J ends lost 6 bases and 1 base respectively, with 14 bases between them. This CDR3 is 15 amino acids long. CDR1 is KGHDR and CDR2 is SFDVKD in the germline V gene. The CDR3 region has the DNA TGTGCCACCAGTACACAACAGCTATTCCAAGAGACCCAGTACTTC. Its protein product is CATSTQQLFQETQYF.

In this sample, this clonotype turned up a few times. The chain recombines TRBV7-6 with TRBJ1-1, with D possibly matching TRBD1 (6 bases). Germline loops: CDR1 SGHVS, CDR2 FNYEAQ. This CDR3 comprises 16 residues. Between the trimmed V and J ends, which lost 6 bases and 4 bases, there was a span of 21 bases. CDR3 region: CASRPNRVSRTTEAFF. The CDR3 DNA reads TGTGCCAGCAGGCCTAACAGGGTATCGCGAACCACTGAAGCTTTCTTT.

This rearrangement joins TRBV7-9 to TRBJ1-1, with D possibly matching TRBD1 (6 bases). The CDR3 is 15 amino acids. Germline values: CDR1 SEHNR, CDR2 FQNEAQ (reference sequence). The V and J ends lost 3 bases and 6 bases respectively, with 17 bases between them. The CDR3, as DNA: TGTGCCAGCAGCTTGGGTGGGGGCGGCCAGCCTGAAGCTTTCTTT. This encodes CASSLGGGGQPEAFF.

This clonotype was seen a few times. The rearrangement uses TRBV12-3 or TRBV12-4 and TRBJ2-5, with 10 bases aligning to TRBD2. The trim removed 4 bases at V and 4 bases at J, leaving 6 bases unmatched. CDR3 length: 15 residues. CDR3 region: CASSSYLAGVETQYF. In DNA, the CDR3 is TGTGCCAGCAGTTCCTATCTAGCGGGAGTAGAGACCCAGTACTTC.

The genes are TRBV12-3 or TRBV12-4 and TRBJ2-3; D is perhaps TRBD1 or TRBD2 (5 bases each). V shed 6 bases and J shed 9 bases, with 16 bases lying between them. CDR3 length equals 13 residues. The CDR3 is CASRPPWGKTQYF. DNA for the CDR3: TGTGCCAGCAGGCCGCCATGGGGGAAGACGCAGTATTTT.

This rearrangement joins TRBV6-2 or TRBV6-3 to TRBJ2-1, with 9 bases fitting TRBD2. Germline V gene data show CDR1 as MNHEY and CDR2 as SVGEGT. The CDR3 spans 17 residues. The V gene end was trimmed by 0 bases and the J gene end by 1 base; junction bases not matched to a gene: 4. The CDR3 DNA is TGTGCCAGCAGTTACTCCTATAGCGGGAGTTCCTACAATGAGCAGTTCTTC. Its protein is CASSYSYSGSSYNEQFF.

CDR3 residues: CASSFDRGPNEQFF. The CDR3 coding sequence is TGTGCCAGCAGTTTCGACAGGGGGCCCAATGAGCAGTTCTTC. The chain combines TRBV6-2 or TRBV6-3 with TRBJ2-1, with 10 nucleotides matching TRBD1. The CDR3 has 14 amino acids. Trimming removed 4 bases from V and 6 bases from J; junction bases left unmatched: 3. Germline assignment: CDR1 MNHEY and CDR2 SVGEGT.

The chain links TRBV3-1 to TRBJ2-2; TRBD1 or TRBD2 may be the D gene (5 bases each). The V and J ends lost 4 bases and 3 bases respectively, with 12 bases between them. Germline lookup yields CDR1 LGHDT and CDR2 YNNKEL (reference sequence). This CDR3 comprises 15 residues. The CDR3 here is CASSPWDGHTGELFF. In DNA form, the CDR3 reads TGTGCCAGCAGCCCCTGGGACGGACACACCGGGGAGCTGTTTTTT.

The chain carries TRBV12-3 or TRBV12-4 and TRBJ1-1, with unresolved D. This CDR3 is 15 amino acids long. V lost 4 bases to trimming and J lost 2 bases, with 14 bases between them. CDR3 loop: CASSSRPLGNTEAFF. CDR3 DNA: TGTGCCAGCAGTTCCCGACCCCTGGGAAACACTGAAGCTTTCTTT.

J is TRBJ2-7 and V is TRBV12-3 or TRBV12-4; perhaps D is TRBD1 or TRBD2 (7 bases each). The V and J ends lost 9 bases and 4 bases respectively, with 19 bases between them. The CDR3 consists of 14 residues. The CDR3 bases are TGTGCCAGTATGCCGGGACTACAGGGGTACGAGCAGTACTTC. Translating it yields CASMPGLQGYEQYF.

The DNA for the CDR3 is TGTGCCAGCAGCCAATCAGGGGTTTCTGGCAATGAGCAGTTCTTC. Translated: CASSQSGVSGNEQFF. The V call is TRBV7-9, the J call TRBJ2-1, with D possibly TRBD1 on 6 matching bases. V dropped 5 bases and J dropped 6 bases, with 17 bases sitting between them. Germline-derived CDR1 and CDR2 are SEHNR and FQNEAQ (reference sequence). The CDR3 covers 15 residues.

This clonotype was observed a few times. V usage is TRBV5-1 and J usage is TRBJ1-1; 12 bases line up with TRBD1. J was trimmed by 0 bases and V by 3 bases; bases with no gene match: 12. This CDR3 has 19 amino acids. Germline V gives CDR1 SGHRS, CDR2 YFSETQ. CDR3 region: CASSSGQGARRPMNTEAFF. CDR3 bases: TGCGCCAGCAGCTCGGGACAGGGGGCGCGTCGGCCCATGAACACTGAAGCTTTCTTT. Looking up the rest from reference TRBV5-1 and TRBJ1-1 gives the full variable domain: KAGVTQTPRYLIKTRGQQVTLSCSPISGHRSVSWYQQTPGQGLQFLFEYFSETQRNKGNFPGRFSGRQFSNSRSEMNVSTLELGDSALYLCASSSGQGARRPMNTEAFFGQGTRLTVV.

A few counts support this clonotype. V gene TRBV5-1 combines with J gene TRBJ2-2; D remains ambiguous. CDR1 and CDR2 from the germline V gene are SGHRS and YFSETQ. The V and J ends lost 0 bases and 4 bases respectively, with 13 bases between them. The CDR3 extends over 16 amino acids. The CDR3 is CASSLDTETVTGELFF. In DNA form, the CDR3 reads TGCGCCAGCAGCTTGGATACCGAGACTGTCACCGGGGAGCTGTTTTTT.

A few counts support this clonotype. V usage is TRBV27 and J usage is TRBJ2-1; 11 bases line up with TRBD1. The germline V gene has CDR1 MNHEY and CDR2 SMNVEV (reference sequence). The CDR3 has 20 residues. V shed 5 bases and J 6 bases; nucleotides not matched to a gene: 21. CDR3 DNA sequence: TGTGCCAGCAGTCGACGGACAGGGGGCGTTGTCCAGCGGAGGCTCAATGAGCAGTTCTTC. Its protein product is CASSRRTGGVVQRRLNEQFF.

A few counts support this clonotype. CDR3 residues: CASSYGPHEQYF. The CDR3 DNA reads as TGTGCCAGCAGTTACGGTCCCCACGAGCAGTACTTC. The rearrangement links TRBV6-5 to TRBJ2-7; no definite D call. Germline values: CDR1 MNHEY, CDR2 SVGAGI. V lost 2 bases and J 5 bases, leaving 7 bases between the germline ends. The length of the CDR3 is 12 residues.

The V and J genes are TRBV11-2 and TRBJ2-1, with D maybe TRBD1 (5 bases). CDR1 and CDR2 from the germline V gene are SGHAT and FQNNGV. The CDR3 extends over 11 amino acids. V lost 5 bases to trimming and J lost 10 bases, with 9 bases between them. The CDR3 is CASSGAEEQFF. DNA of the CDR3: TGTGCCAGCAGCGGGGCTGAGGAGCAGTTCTTC. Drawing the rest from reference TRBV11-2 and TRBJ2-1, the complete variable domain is EAGVAQSPRYKIIEKRQSVAFWCNPISGHATLYWYQQILGQGPKLLIQFQNNGVVDDSQLPKDRFSAERLKGVDSTLKIQPAKLEDSAVYLCASSGAEEQFFGPGTRLTVL.